Each of the 14 T cell receptor beta chains below was sequenced from the same sample in a study of blood T cells in healthy people across ages. Then a second PCR, running roughly 6 to 12 cycles, was carried out with a sample-barcoded 5' primer and a J-beta primer mix. One entry per CDR3 protein results from TCRdb running MiXCR on the 5' RACE reads. The data contain 600,000 or so distinct CDR3 sequences, roughly 48% of them singletons. Sequenced sample: blood. These receptors came from an older man in good health.

V gene TRBV12-3 or TRBV12-4 combines with J gene TRBJ2-2; 12 bases match TRBD1. The trim removed 3 bases at V and 1 base at J, leaving 9 bases unmatched. This CDR3 contains 19 residues. For the CDR3, the DNA is TGTGCCAGCAGTTTTTCGGGACAGGGGGCTTTACGGAACACCGGGGAGCTGTTTTTT. Translated: CASSFSGQGALRNTGELFF.

The rearrangement links TRBV20-1 to TRBJ2-1; D not certain. The CDR3 has 13 amino acids. The V end lost 7 bases, the J end lost 0 bases, and 10 bases lay between the germline ends. The V gene's germline CDR1 is DFQATT and CDR2 SNEGSKA (reference sequence). The CDR3: CSVVDGSYNEQFF. Here the CDR3 DNA reads TGCAGTGTGGTCGATGGCTCCTACAATGAGCAGTTCTTC.

Points on this clonotype: One base away lies a much larger clone, so this may be a sequencing read error. J is TRBJ2-3 and V is TRBV2, with D perhaps matching TRBD1 (5 bases). Germline-derived CDR1 and CDR2 are SNHLY and FYNNEI. The CDR3 is 12 residues long. CDR3 DNA sequence: TGTACCAGCAGCCAAGGGGCAGATACGCAGTATTTT. Protein sequence: CTSSQGADTQYF. Looking up the rest from reference TRBV2 and TRBJ2-3 gives the full variable domain: EPEVTQTPSHQVTQMGQEVILRCVPISNHLYFYWYRQILGQKVEFLVSFYNNEISEKSEIFDDQFSVERPDGSNFTLKIRSTKLEDSAMYFCTSSQGADTQYFGPGTRLTVL.

The chain joins TRBV9 to TRBJ2-3; 13 bases are shared with TRBD2. Germline lookup yields CDR1 SGDLS and CDR2 YYNGEE. This CDR3 contains 17 residues. V lost 4 bases and J lost 2; bases outside the gene matches: 7. CDR3 DNA sequence: TGTGCCAGCAGCCCCACTAGCGGGGGGGCTTACACAGATACGCAGTATTTT. It is translated as CASSPTSGGAYTDTQYF.

V and J are TRBV10-3 and TRBJ2-7; 11 nucleotides match TRBD2. The junction had 0 bases not matched to a gene; V was cut back by 2 bases and J by 6 bases. Germline CDR1 reads ENHRY; CDR2 reads SYGVKD. CDR3 length: 13 residues. Written as DNA, the CDR3 is TGTGCCATCAGTGAGGGACTAGCGGGCGAGCAGTACTTC. This translates into CAISEGLAGEQYF.

The chain links TRBV3-1 to TRBJ2-7; D might be TRBD2 (6 bases). Judging by the DNA end, TRBJ2-5 fits better; the J call may be wrong. Germline V CDR1 and CDR2: LGHDT, YNNKEL (reference sequence). This CDR3 comprises 15 residues. The CDR3 protein is CASSQDAGLQETQYF. The CDR3 coding sequence is TGTGCCAGCAGCCAAGATGCGGGACTTCAAGAGACCCAGTACTTC.

The chain combines TRBV7-2 with TRBJ2-3; 8 positions agree with TRBD2. The V gene's germline CDR1 is SGHTA and CDR2 FQGNSA. The CDR3 contains 19 residues. V lost 2 bases to trimming and J lost 0 bases; unmatched junction nucleotides: 13. As DNA, the CDR3 is TGTGCCAGCAGCTTAAGCTGGTCTGTCGGGAGGGATAGCACAGATACGCAGTATTTT. It encodes CASSLSWSVGRDSTDTQYF.

The chain is built from TRBV20-1 and TRBJ2-7; D is perhaps TRBD2 (6 bases). CDR3 size: 14 residues. Germline loops: CDR1 DFQATT, CDR2 SNEGSKA (reference sequence). The V end lost 6 bases, the J end lost 4 bases, and 19 bases lay between the germline ends. CDR3 in amino acids: CSARRDLASYEQYF. CDR3 sequence (DNA): TGCAGTGCCCGAAGAGATCTAGCGAGTTACGAGCAGTACTTC.

The rearrangement joins TRBV10-2 to TRBJ2-5, with 10 bases lining up with TRBD2. CDR1 WSHSY and CDR2 SAAADI come from the germline V gene. The CDR3 loop spans 15 amino acids. Trimming at V came to 6 bases and at J to 5 bases, leaving 9 bases not matched to a gene. As DNA, the CDR3 is TGCGCCAGCAGCCCTAGCGGGGGAAATTTGGAGACCCAGTACTTC. This gives the protein CASSPSGGNLETQYF.

This clonotype has at least ten counts. The V and J genes are TRBV6-6 and TRBJ1-1, with no clear D. V gave up 5 bases and J gave up 1 base, with 8 bases separating them. The CDR3 has 13 residues. Germline CDR1 is MNHNY and CDR2 is SVGAGI (reference sequence). In DNA, the CDR3 is TGTGCCAGCAGTGCCGGACGGAACACTGAAGCTTTCTTT. Protein product: CASSAGRNTEAFF.

The V gene is TRBV7-2, the J gene TRBJ2-1, with D perhaps TRBD2 (6 bases). Germline-derived CDR1 and CDR2 are SGHTA and FQGNSA. This CDR3 contains 15 residues. V was shortened by 4 bases and J by 4 bases, with 14 bases between the two germline ends. The CDR3 nucleotides read TGTGCCAGCAGCTCCGTCCGTGCGGGATACAATGAGCAGTTCTTC. Protein: CASSSVRAGYNEQFF. Full variable domain (missing parts from reference TRBV7-2 and TRBJ2-1): GAGVSQSPSNKVTEKGKDVELRCDPISGHTALYWYRQSLGQGLEFLIYFQGNSAPDKSGLPSDRFSAERTGGSVSTLTIQRTQQEDSAVYLCASSSVRAGYNEQFFGPGTRLTVL.

The CDR3: CASSANGGGDGYTF. CDR3 DNA: TGTGCCAGCAGCGCTAACGGGGGAGGGGATGGCTACACCTTC. The chain links TRBV2 to TRBJ1-2; the D gene is possibly TRBD1 (5 bases). CDR1 is SNHLY, CDR2 FYNNEI, per germline. Trimming pared 6 bases from V and 6 bases from J, leaving 17 bases between. The CDR3 contains 14 residues.

The J gene is TRBJ2-7, the V gene TRBV30; D is possibly TRBD1 or TRBD2 (5 bases each). V was pared by 2 bases and J by 1 base, with 18 bases between. The CDR3 has 16 residues. Looked up from germline, CDR1 is GTSNPN and CDR2 is SVGIG (reference sequence). The DNA of the CDR3 is TGTGCCTGGAGTTCGGGGCCGGGACGGAATTCCTACGAGCAGTACTTC. It specifies CAWSSGPGRNSYEQYF.

The sample holds a few counts of this clonotype. The chain joins TRBV6-5 to TRBJ2-1, with 12 positions matching TRBD2. V was pared by 7 bases and J by 7 bases, with 5 bases of the junction left unmatched. Looked up from germline, CDR1 is MNHEY and CDR2 is SVGAGI. The CDR3 runs to 14 residues. The CDR3, as DNA: TGTGCCAGCACGACTAGCGGGAGAAGTAATGAGCAGTTCTTC. Translated: CASTTSGRSNEQFF.